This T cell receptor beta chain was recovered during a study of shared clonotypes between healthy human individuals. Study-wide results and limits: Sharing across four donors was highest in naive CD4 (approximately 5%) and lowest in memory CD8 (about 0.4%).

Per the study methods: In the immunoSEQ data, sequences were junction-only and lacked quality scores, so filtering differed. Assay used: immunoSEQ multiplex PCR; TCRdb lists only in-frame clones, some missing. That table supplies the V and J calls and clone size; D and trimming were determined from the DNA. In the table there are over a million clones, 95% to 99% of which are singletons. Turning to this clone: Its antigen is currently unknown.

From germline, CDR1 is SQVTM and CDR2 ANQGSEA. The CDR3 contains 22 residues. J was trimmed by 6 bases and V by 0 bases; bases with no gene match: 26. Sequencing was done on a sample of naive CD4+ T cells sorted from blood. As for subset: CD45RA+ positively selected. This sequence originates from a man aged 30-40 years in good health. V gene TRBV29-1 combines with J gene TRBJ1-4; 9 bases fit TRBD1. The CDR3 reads CSVEDPRGDSGQGGQEDEKLFF. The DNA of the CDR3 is TGCAGCGTTGAAGATCCGAGGGGAGACTCGGGACAGGGAGGCCAAGAGGATGAAAAACTGTTTTTT.